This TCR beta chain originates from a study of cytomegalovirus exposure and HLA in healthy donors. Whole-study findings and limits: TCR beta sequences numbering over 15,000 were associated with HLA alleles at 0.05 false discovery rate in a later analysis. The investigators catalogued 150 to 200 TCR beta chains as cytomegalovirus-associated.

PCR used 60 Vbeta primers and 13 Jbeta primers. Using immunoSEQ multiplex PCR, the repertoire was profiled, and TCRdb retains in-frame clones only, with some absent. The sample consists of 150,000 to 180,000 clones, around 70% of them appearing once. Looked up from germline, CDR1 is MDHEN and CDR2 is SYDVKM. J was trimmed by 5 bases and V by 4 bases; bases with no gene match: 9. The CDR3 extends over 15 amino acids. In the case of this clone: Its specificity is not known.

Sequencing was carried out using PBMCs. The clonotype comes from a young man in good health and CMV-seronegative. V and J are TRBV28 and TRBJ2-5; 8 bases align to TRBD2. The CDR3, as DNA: TGTGCCAGCAGTTCGCGGACTAGCAGTAGGGAGACCCAGTACTTC. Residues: CASSSRTSSRETQYF.